The rows below give T cell receptor beta chains drawn from one sample of a study of radiation and T cells in renal cell carcinoma. The table came from immunoSEQ multiplex PCR; TCRdb's copy has only in-frame clones and leaves some out. The repertoire holds about 100,000 clones, roughly 82% seen once, with around 7.7% in the top ten. The sequencing here drew on blood, taken from a patient whose treatment included radiotherapy and nephrectomy. These receptor sequences come from a man aged 55 to 70 with renal cell carcinoma. The CDR3 runs from the conserved cysteine through the conserved F or W.

J gene: TRBJ2-3; V gene: TRBV7-3; CDR3 protein: CASSREGRAPDTQYF
J gene: TRBJ2-7; V gene: TRBV30; CDR3 protein: CAWRKQSGVEQYF
J gene: TRBJ1-4; V gene: TRBV4-2; CDR3 protein: CASSQESRTNEKLFF
J gene: TRBJ2-1; V gene: TRBV7-2; CDR3 protein: CASSPRVGVLAGAGNEQFF
J gene: TRBJ2-7; V gene: TRBV29-1; CDR3 protein: CSVATGPISYEQYF
J gene: TRBJ1-5; V gene: TRBV7-9; CDR3 protein: CASSLAGQPQHF
J gene: TRBJ2-7; V gene: TRBV5-1; CDR3 protein: CASSTTGATYEQYF
J gene: TRBJ2-3; V gene: TRBV27; CDR3 protein: CASSLSRGGDTQYF
J gene: TRBJ1-3; V gene: TRBV4-2; CDR3 protein: CASSQVSRNTIYF
J gene: TRBJ2-6; V gene: TRBV29-1; CDR3 protein: CSVESTGANVLTF
J gene: TRBJ2-7; V gene: TRBV4-1; CDR3 protein: CASSQEGGSPDEQYF
J gene: TRBJ1-2; V gene: TRBV2; CDR3 protein: CASSEAGRGYTF
J gene: TRBJ2-1; V gene: TRBV14; CDR3 protein: CASSQEYGAPNEQFF